The rows below give T cell receptor beta chains drawn from one sample of a study of blood T cell repertoires in COVID-19. Method: immunoSEQ multiplex PCR; TCRdb's copy keeps in-frame clones and lacks some. The sample consists of about 36,000 clones, around four fifths of them appearing once. Sequencing was performed on peripheral blood. The receptors shown here come from a man in his sixties with acute or convalescent COVID-19. CDR3s include the opening cysteine and the closing phenylalanine or tryptophan. Fields, in order: J gene, D gene, clone size, V gene, CDR3 length, CDR3 protein, CDR3 DNA. A D gene is named only where the DNA matches it firmly. Part of the rows lack a size; the others show once, few, many or a class for expanded clones.

j_call: TRBJ2-7
d_call: TRBD2
clone_size: few
v_call: TRBV3-1/TRBV3-2
cdr3_length: 18
cdr3_aa: CASSQYSSGSRGSYEQYF
cdr3_nt: TGTGCCAGCAGCCAATATTCTAGCGGGAGTAGAGGCTCCTACGAGCAGTACTTC

j_call: TRBJ2-1
d_call: TRBD1
clone_size: .
v_call: TRBV6-2/TRBV6-3
cdr3_length: 16
cdr3_aa: CASSRQSGTGVNEQFF
cdr3_nt: TGTGCCAGCAGCCGTCAGTCTGGGACAGGAGTCAATGAGCAGTTCTTC

j_call: TRBJ1-1
d_call: .
clone_size: few
v_call: TRBV4-3
cdr3_length: 17
cdr3_aa: CASSQEWGVSANTEAFF
cdr3_nt: TGCGCCAGCAGCCAAGAATGGGGCGTCAGTGCGAACACTGAAGCTTTCTTT

j_call: TRBJ1-1
d_call: .
clone_size: .
v_call: TRBV5-8
cdr3_length: 12
cdr3_aa: CASSRYDTEAFF
cdr3_nt: TGTGCCAGCAGCCGGTATGACACTGAAGCTTTCTTT

j_call: TRBJ2-3
d_call: .
clone_size: .
v_call: TRBV29-1
cdr3_length: 14
cdr3_aa: CSVDKDILTDTQYF
cdr3_nt: TGCAGCGTTGACAAGGACATTCTCACAGATACGCAGTATTTT

j_call: TRBJ2-1
d_call: TRBD2
clone_size: .
v_call: TRBV7-9
cdr3_length: 16
cdr3_aa: CASSLEGLREEGEQFF
cdr3_nt: TGTGCCAGCAGCTTAGAGGGTCTGCGGGAGGAGGGTGAGCAGTTCTTC

j_call: TRBJ2-5
d_call: TRBD2
clone_size: .
v_call: TRBV5-4
cdr3_length: 16
cdr3_aa: CASSSGGGAGRETQYF
cdr3_nt: TGTGCCAGCAGCTCGGGCGGGGGGGCAGGTCGAGAGACCCAGTACTTC

j_call: TRBJ2-7
d_call: TRBD1
clone_size: .
v_call: TRBV28
cdr3_length: 13
cdr3_aa: CASCGTGGYEQYF
cdr3_nt: TGTGCCAGCTGCGGGACAGGTGGCTACGAGCAGTACTTC

j_call: TRBJ2-7
d_call: .
clone_size: .
v_call: TRBV11-3
cdr3_length: 12
cdr3_aa: CASSRGYGEQYF
cdr3_nt: TGTGCCAGCAGCCGGGGATACGGCGAGCAGTACTTC

j_call: TRBJ2-3
d_call: .
clone_size: few
v_call: TRBV2
cdr3_length: 13
cdr3_aa: CASSDSRTDTQYF
cdr3_nt: TGTGCCAGCAGTGATAGCCGCACAGATACGCAGTATTTT

j_call: TRBJ2-1
d_call: TRBD2
clone_size: .
v_call: TRBV6-1
cdr3_length: 14
cdr3_aa: CASSRGGSGNEQFF
cdr3_nt: TGTGCCAGCAGCCGGGGGGGGTCGGGAAATGAGCAGTTCTTC

j_call: TRBJ1-5
d_call: .
clone_size: .
v_call: TRBV30
cdr3_length: 15
cdr3_aa: CAWSVRGVGNQPQHF
cdr3_nt: TGTGCCTGGAGTGTACGGGGGGTAGGAAATCAGCCCCAGCATTTT

j_call: TRBJ2-3
d_call: .
clone_size: .
v_call: TRBV4-3
cdr3_length: 17
cdr3_aa: CASSQGSPGASTDTQYF
cdr3_nt: TGCGCCAGCAGCCAAGGGTCGCCAGGGGCCAGCACAGATACGCAGTATTTT

j_call: TRBJ1-1
d_call: .
clone_size: .
v_call: TRBV6-5
cdr3_length: 15
cdr3_aa: CASSYSRNQNTEAFF
cdr3_nt: TGTGCCAGCAGTTACTCGCGGAATCAGAACACTGAAGCTTTCTTT

j_call: TRBJ2-7
d_call: TRBD1
clone_size: .
v_call: TRBV3-1/TRBV3-2
cdr3_length: 20
cdr3_aa: CASSQGFPGRGSVLRYEQYF
cdr3_nt: TGTGCCAGCAGCCAAGGGTTCCCGGGCAGGGGGTCGGTCCTTAGGTACGAGCAGTACTTC

j_call: TRBJ2-3
d_call: TRBD1
clone_size: .
v_call: TRBV4-3
cdr3_length: 14
cdr3_aa: CASSRQGTTDTQYF
cdr3_nt: TGCGCCAGCAGTAGACAGGGTACAACAGATACGCAGTATTTT

j_call: TRBJ2-3
d_call: TRBD2
clone_size: .
v_call: TRBV9
cdr3_length: 16
cdr3_aa: CASSVRLAGTEDTQYF
cdr3_nt: TGTGCCAGCAGCGTGCGACTAGCGGGAACGGAAGATACGCAGTATTTT

j_call: TRBJ1-2
d_call: TRBD1
clone_size: .
v_call: TRBV4-1
cdr3_length: 15
cdr3_aa: CASSQEDRGGYGYTF
cdr3_nt: TGCGCCAGCAGCCAGGAAGACAGGGGGGGCTATGGCTACACCTTC

j_call: TRBJ2-2
d_call: .
clone_size: .
v_call: TRBV28
cdr3_length: 15
cdr3_aa: CASSFLTGSTGELFF
cdr3_nt: TGTGCCAGCAGTTTTTTGACAGGTTCCACCGGGGAGCTGTTTTTT

j_call: TRBJ2-7
d_call: TRBD2
clone_size: .
v_call: TRBV9
cdr3_length: 17
cdr3_aa: CASSQRGGAGKSGEQYF
cdr3_nt: TGTGCCAGCAGCCAGCGGGGGGGAGCAGGGAAGTCTGGCGAGCAGTACTTC

j_call: TRBJ2-1
d_call: .
clone_size: .
v_call: TRBV3-1/TRBV3-2
cdr3_length: 14
cdr3_aa: CASSPIQGGNEQFF
cdr3_nt: TGTGCCAGCAGCCCGATCCAGGGGGGCAATGAGCAGTTCTTC

j_call: TRBJ1-2
d_call: TRBD1
clone_size: .
v_call: TRBV28
cdr3_length: 14
cdr3_aa: CASSLGTGPYGYTF
cdr3_nt: TGTGCCAGCAGTTTGGGGACAGGTCCCTATGGCTACACCTTC

j_call: TRBJ2-1
d_call: TRBD2
clone_size: once
v_call: TRBV10-3
cdr3_length: 14
cdr3_aa: CAISEGTSFNEQFF
cdr3_nt: TGTGCCATCAGTGAGGGGACTAGCTTCAATGAGCAGTTCTTC

j_call: TRBJ2-3
d_call: .
clone_size: .
v_call: TRBV27
cdr3_length: 15
cdr3_aa: CASSLIASRTDTQYF
cdr3_nt: TGTGCCAGCAGTTTAATAGCGTCCCGCACAGATACGCAGTATTTT

j_call: TRBJ2-1
d_call: TRBD2
clone_size: .
v_call: TRBV5-4
cdr3_length: 16
cdr3_aa: CASSRLAGGPSHEQFF
cdr3_nt: TGTGCCAGCAGCCGACTAGCGGGAGGGCCTTCTCATGAGCAGTTCTTC

j_call: TRBJ2-1
d_call: .
clone_size: .
v_call: TRBV21-1
cdr3_length: 16
cdr3_aa: CASSKDLDSSYNEQFF
cdr3_nt: TGTGCCAGCAGCAAAGACCTGGACAGCTCCTACAATGAGCAGTTCTTC

j_call: TRBJ2-1
d_call: TRBD1
clone_size: .
v_call: TRBV27
cdr3_length: 14
cdr3_aa: CASSPTGRNNEQFF
cdr3_nt: TGTGCCAGCAGCCCGACAGGGAGAAACAATGAGCAGTTCTTC

j_call: TRBJ1-1
d_call: .
clone_size: .
v_call: TRBV28
cdr3_length: 12
cdr3_aa: CASSLEGWVAFF
cdr3_nt: TGTGCCAGCAGTTTGGAGGGGTGGGTAGCTTTCTTT

j_call: TRBJ2-5
d_call: .
clone_size: .
v_call: TRBV5-1
cdr3_length: 14
cdr3_aa: CASSPRQHQETQYF
cdr3_nt: TGCGCCAGCAGCCCGAGACAGCACCAAGAGACCCAGTACTTC

j_call: TRBJ1-4
d_call: .
clone_size: .
v_call: TRBV3-1/TRBV3-2
cdr3_length: 15
cdr3_aa: CASSQDPAGREKLFF
cdr3_nt: TGTGCCAGCAGCCAAGATCCGGCGGGACGAGAAAAACTGTTTTTT

j_call: TRBJ2-7
d_call: TRBD2
clone_size: .
v_call: TRBV25-1
cdr3_length: 15
cdr3_aa: CASSASGLAGDEQYF
cdr3_nt: TGTGCCAGCAGTGCCTCGGGACTAGCGGGAGACGAGCAGTACTTC

j_call: TRBJ1-1
d_call: .
clone_size: .
v_call: TRBV5-5
cdr3_length: 15
cdr3_aa: CASSSVTAGNTEAFF
cdr3_nt: TGTGCCAGCAGCTCCGTGACAGCCGGGAACACTGAAGCTTTCTTT

j_call: TRBJ1-1
d_call: .
clone_size: .
v_call: TRBV11-3
cdr3_length: 15
cdr3_aa: CASSLAGAGRGEAFF
cdr3_nt: TGTGCCAGCAGCTTAGCGGGGGCGGGGAGGGGTGAAGCTTTCTTT

j_call: TRBJ2-1
d_call: TRBD2
clone_size: .
v_call: TRBV28
cdr3_length: 15
cdr3_aa: CASRPSGSTYNEQFF
cdr3_nt: TGTGCCAGCAGACCTAGCGGGAGTACCTACAATGAGCAGTTCTTC

j_call: TRBJ2-5
d_call: .
clone_size: few
v_call: TRBV3-1/TRBV3-2
cdr3_length: 15
cdr3_aa: CASSPGLQKWETQYF
cdr3_nt: TGTGCCAGCAGCCCGGGACTCCAAAAATGGGAGACCCAGTACTTC

j_call: TRBJ2-2
d_call: .
clone_size: .
v_call: TRBV19
cdr3_length: 15
cdr3_aa: CASRNRDKNTGELFF
cdr3_nt: TGTGCCAGTAGGAACCGGGACAAGAACACCGGGGAGCTGTTTTTT

j_call: TRBJ2-7
d_call: .
clone_size: .
v_call: TRBV3-1/TRBV3-2
cdr3_length: 11
cdr3_aa: CASSTRGEQYF
cdr3_nt: TGTGCCAGCAGCACCAGGGGCGAGCAGTACTTC

j_call: TRBJ1-5
d_call: .
clone_size: .
v_call: TRBV6-5
cdr3_length: 14
cdr3_aa: CASRPTGGNQPQHF
cdr3_nt: TGTGCCAGCAGGCCGACAGGAGGCAATCAGCCCCAGCATTTT

j_call: TRBJ2-7
d_call: TRBD2
clone_size: once
v_call: TRBV28
cdr3_length: 13
cdr3_aa: CASRTSGSYEQYF
cdr3_nt: TGTGCCAGTCGGACTAGCGGGAGCTACGAGCAGTACTTC

j_call: TRBJ1-5
d_call: .
clone_size: .
v_call: TRBV4-2
cdr3_length: 16
cdr3_aa: CASSQGGGRGNQPQHF
cdr3_nt: TGTGCCAGCAGCCAAGGGGGGGGCAGGGGCAATCAGCCCCAGCATTTT

j_call: TRBJ2-1
d_call: TRBD2
clone_size: .
v_call: TRBV6-4
cdr3_length: 15
cdr3_aa: CASSQLAGDHNEQFF
cdr3_nt: TGTGCCAGCAGCCAACTAGCGGGGGATCACAATGAGCAGTTCTTC

j_call: TRBJ2-5
d_call: .
clone_size: .
v_call: TRBV11-2
cdr3_length: 13
cdr3_aa: CASSPGQQETQYF
cdr3_nt: TGTGCCAGCAGCCCTGGACAACAAGAGACCCAGTACTTC